Included here is one T cell receptor (beta chain) sequence, with context. The data derive from a study of blood T cell repertoires in COVID-19. Study in general: COVID-19 samples collected from the United States, Italy and Spain covered acute and convalescent phases.

There are 14 residues in the CDR3. V gave up 11 bases and J gave up 5 bases; unmatched junction bases: 6. CDR1 is ENHRY and CDR2 is SYGVKD in the germline V gene. The table came from immunoSEQ multiplex PCR; TCRdb's copy has only in-frame clones and leaves some out. This table holds 80,000 to 100,000 clones, just over 85% found once. One Seattle source followed patients from active infection through their disease course. Input material: peripheral blood. The TCR originated in a middle-aged man with COVID-19, enrolled during active disease. The chain uses TRBV10-3 and TRBJ2-1, with 13 bases lining up with TRBD2. The CDR3 loop reads CAARGLAGNNEQFF. CDR3 nucleotides: TGTGCCGCACGGGGACTAGCGGGGAACAATGAGCAGTTCTTC.